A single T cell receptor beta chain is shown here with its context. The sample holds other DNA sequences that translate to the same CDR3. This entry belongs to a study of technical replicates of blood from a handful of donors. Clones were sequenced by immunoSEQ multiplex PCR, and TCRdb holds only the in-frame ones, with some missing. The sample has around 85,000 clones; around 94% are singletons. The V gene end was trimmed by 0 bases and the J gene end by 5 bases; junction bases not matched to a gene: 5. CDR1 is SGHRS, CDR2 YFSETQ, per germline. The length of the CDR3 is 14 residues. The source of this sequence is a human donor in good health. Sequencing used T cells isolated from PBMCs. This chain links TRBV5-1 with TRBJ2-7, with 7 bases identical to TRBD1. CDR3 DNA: TGCGCCAGCAGCTTGGGACAGGGAAGAAACGAGCAGTACTTC. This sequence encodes CASSLGQGRNEQYF.